This section outlines one T cell receptor beta chain sequence together with its context. The sample comes from a study of blood T cell repertoires in COVID-19. As for the study in general: From the United States, Italy and Spain came samples of acute and convalescent COVID-19.

The CDR3 has 16 amino acids. The germline V gene encodes CDR1 LGHNA and CDR2 YSLEER. Trimming shortened V by 2 bases and J by 2 bases, and 13 bases separated the two germline ends. Original methodology: Reference gene primer amplification gave estimated nucleated cell counts. Sequencing was performed with immunoSEQ multiplex PCR; in TCRdb, only in-frame clones are kept and a portion is missing. The V and J calls and clone size were taken over from that table, and D and trimming were inferred from the DNA. The data hold more than 65,000 clones, with more than 75% observed a single time. The material sequenced was peripheral blood. This receptor was identified in a woman over 75 with active or convalescent COVID-19. V usage is TRBV4-3 and J usage is TRBJ2-1; tentative D call: TRBD1 (7 bases). The CDR3, as DNA: TGCGCCAGCAGCCAACCAGGGGGAGGTACCTACAATGAGCAGTTCTTC. This gives the protein CASSQPGGGTYNEQFF.